The next 13 T cell receptor beta chains were all read from a single sample in a study of blood T cell repertoires in COVID-19. Assay: immunoSEQ multiplex PCR; the TCRdb copy retains only in-frame clones and omits some. The table has some 390,000 clones, over 85% seen once. The sequencing sample was made of PBMCs or T cells enriched from blood (not recorded which). The receptors were gathered from a woman aged 25 to 39 who had recovered from COVID-19.

This clone was counted once. The V call is TRBV7-8, the J call TRBJ1-2; possible D gene TRBD1, 5 bases. The CDR3 has 16 amino acids. The germline CDR1 and CDR2 sequences are SGHVS and FQNEAQ. V was trimmed by 1 base and J by 6 bases, leaving 18 bases between them. The CDR3 is CASSLVALRTTNGYTF. The CDR3 nucleotides are TGTGCCAGCAGCTTAGTGGCCCTCCGGACAACTAATGGCTACACCTTC.

This chain connects TRBV2 to TRBJ2-5; D is possibly TRBD2 (5 bases). Germline V gene data show CDR1 as SNHLY and CDR2 as FYNNEI. Trimming left V 7 bases short and J 3 bases short, with 6 bases between. This CDR3 contains 11 residues. The chain's CDR3 is CASNGEETQYF. As DNA, the CDR3 is TGTGCCAGCAACGGGGAAGAGACCCAGTACTTC.

The chain combines TRBV7-8 with TRBJ2-7; the match to TRBD1 covers 8 bases. This CDR3 is built from 14 residues. V lost 4 bases, J lost 0 bases, and 2 bases stayed unmatched. Germline V gene lookup returns CDR1 SGHVS and CDR2 FQNEAQ. The CDR3 bases are TGTGCCAGCAGCTCGGACAGGGTCTCCTACGAGCAGTACTTC. It specifies CASSSDRVSYEQYF.

The rearrangement links TRBV7-2 to TRBJ2-3, with 11 bases identical to TRBD2. The CDR3 contains 16 residues. Losses at the gene ends were 5 bases for V and 0 bases for J; bases not matched to a gene: 4. Germline V CDR1 and CDR2: SGHTA, FQGNSA. Written as DNA, the CDR3 is TGTGCCAGCAGCCAAAGACTAGCGGGGAGCACAGATACGCAGTATTTT. This encodes CASSQRLAGSTDTQYF. Variable domain in full (rest from reference TRBV7-2 and TRBJ2-3): GAGVSQSPSNKVTEKGKDVELRCDPISGHTALYWYRQSLGQGLEFLIYFQGNSAPDKSGLPSDRFSAERTGGSVSTLTIQRTQQEDSAVYLCASSQRLAGSTDTQYFGPGTRLTVL.

The rearrangement uses TRBV15 and TRBJ1-2; TRBD1 is a possible D gene (5 bases). The CDR3 totals 17 residues. V lost 0 bases, J lost 11 bases, and 25 bases lay in between. From germline, CDR1 is LNHNV and CDR2 YYDKDF (reference sequence). The CDR3 coding sequence is TGTGCCACCAGCAGAGAACCCACATGGGGCTCCACGAATTCGTACACCTTC. Encoded protein: CATSREPTWGSTNSYTF.

The chain couples TRBV10-1 to TRBJ1-1, with D perhaps matching TRBD1 (5 bases). The V gene's germline CDR1 is WNHNN and CDR2 SYGVQD (reference sequence). This CDR3 contains 15 residues. Trimming cost V 0 bases and J 0 bases, with 8 bases left between them. The CDR3 region has the DNA TGCGCCAGCAGTGAGTCGACAGCCATGAACACTGAAGCTTTCTTT. This gives the protein CASSESTAMNTEAFF.

The CDR3 region is CASSVGEGVINTIYF. The CDR3 coding sequence is TGTGCCAGCAGCGTAGGCGAGGGGGTGATAAACACCATATATTTT. The chain employs TRBV9 and TRBJ1-3; a weak D match, TRBD1 (6 bases). This CDR3 contains 15 residues. Trimming stripped 0 bases from V and 6 bases from J, with 13 bases between. Germline V gene data show CDR1 as SGDLS and CDR2 as YYNGEE.

The chain is built from TRBV6-5 and TRBJ2-7, with D maybe TRBD1 (6 bases). The germline gives CDR1 MNHEY, CDR2 SVGAGI. The CDR3 has 14 residues. V gave up 3 bases and J gave up 0 bases, with 9 bases separating them. The CDR3 DNA follows: TGTGCCAGCAGTTATTCCAGGGGCTCCTACGAGCAGTACTTC. It codes for CASSYSRGSYEQYF.

V usage is TRBV29-1 and J usage is TRBJ2-1; 8 bases are a match to TRBD2. Germline V gene sequence: CDR1 SQVTM, CDR2 ANQGSEA. Trimming cost V 4 bases and J 0 bases; bases outside gene matches: 8. The CDR3 covers 16 residues. CDR3 coding DNA: TGCAGCGTTGGAGGCGGGGGGTCCTCCTCCTACAATGAGCAGTTCTTC. Translated: CSVGGGGSSSYNEQFF.

V gene TRBV5-4 combines with J gene TRBJ2-1, with D perhaps matching TRBD2 (7 bases). The CDR3 totals 15 residues. Germline V gene sequence: CDR1 SGHNT, CDR2 YYREEE (reference sequence). The ends were cut back, 0 bases at V and 6 bases at J, with 13 bases in the middle. DNA for the CDR3: TGTGCCAGCAGCTTGGGTGGGGGGGCCGTCAATGAGCAGTTCTTC. It specifies CASSLGGGAVNEQFF.

The chain couples TRBV28 to TRBJ1-1; TRBD1 aligns across 9 bases. The CDR3 runs 16 residues. V was clipped by 6 bases and J by 1 base; unmatched bases: 9. Per germline, CDR1 MDHEN and CDR2 SYDVKM. CDR3 loop: CASRLLPGQGNTEAFF. The DNA for the CDR3 is TGTGCCAGCAGACTACTCCCGGGACAGGGGAACACTGAAGCTTTCTTT.

The chain combines TRBV5-1 with TRBJ1-2; 9 nucleotides line up with TRBD1. Germline V lookup: CDR1 SGHRS, CDR2 YFSETQ. This CDR3 has 15 amino acids. V shed 0 bases, J shed 4 bases, and the junction held 4 bases outside the gene matches. CDR3 coding DNA: TGCGCCAGCAGCTTGGTTACAGGGGGCTCCTATGGCTACACCTTC. This codes for CASSLVTGGSYGYTF.

The chain uses TRBV28 and TRBJ2-5, with D unclear. CDR1 and CDR2 from the germline V gene are MDHEN and SYDVKM. Trimming stripped 6 bases from V and 4 bases from J, with 9 bases between. CDR3 length: 12 amino acids. The CDR3 here is CASSSLGETQYF. CDR3 in DNA: TGTGCCAGCAGCTCGCTCGGAGAGACCCAGTACTTC.